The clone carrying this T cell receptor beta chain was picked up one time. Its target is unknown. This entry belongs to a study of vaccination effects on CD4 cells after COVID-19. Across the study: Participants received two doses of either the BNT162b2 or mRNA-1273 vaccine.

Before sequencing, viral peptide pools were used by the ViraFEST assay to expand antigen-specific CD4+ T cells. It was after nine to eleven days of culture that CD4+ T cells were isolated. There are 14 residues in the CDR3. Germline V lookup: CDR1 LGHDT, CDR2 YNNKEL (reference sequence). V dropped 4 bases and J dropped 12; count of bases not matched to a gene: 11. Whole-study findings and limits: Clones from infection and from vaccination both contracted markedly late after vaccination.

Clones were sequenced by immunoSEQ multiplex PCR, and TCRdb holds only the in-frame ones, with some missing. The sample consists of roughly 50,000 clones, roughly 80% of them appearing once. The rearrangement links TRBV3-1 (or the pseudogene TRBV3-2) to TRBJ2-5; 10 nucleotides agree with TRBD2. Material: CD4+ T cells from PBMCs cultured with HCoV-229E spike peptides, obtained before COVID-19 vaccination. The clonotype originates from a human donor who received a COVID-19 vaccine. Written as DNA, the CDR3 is TGTGCCAGCAGCCCCCGCGAAGCGGGGGGGCTAAAGTACTTC. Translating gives CASSPREAGGLKYF.